The next 8 T cell receptor beta chains were all read from a single sample in a study of blood T cell repertoires in COVID-19. Libraries were prepared by immunoSEQ multiplex PCR; TCRdb keeps only in-frame clonotypes and omits some of them. The sample records some 200,000 clones, roughly 80% being singletons. The sequenced material came from peripheral blood. The receptors here all came from a woman in her seventies with acute or convalescent COVID-19.

This sequence joins TRBV6-6 and TRBJ1-2; D may be TRBD1 (5 bases). There are 16 residues in the CDR3. Trimming pared 2 bases from V and 0 bases from J, leaving 13 bases between. Germline CDR1 reads MNHNY; CDR2 reads SVGAGI (reference sequence). The CDR3 DNA is TGTGCCAGCAGTTACCCCGCCGACAGCCCTAACTATGGCTACACCTTC. This codes for CASSYPADSPNYGYTF.

This chain uses TRBV7-9 with TRBJ2-7; D may be TRBD2 (6 bases). The germline V and J ends were trimmed by 5 bases and 2 bases, with 19 bases remaining between them. The CDR3 extends over 16 amino acids. Looked up from germline, CDR1 is SEHNR and CDR2 is FQNEAQ (reference sequence). CDR3 sequence (DNA): TGTGCCAGCAGCCAATCTAAGGGTAGCGGCCCCTACGAGCAGTACTTC. Its protein product is CASSQSKGSGPYEQYF.

The chain couples TRBV5-5 to TRBJ2-6; tentative D call: TRBD1 (5 bases). V gave up 3 bases and J gave up 1 base, with 8 bases separating them. Per the germline V gene, CDR1 is SGHKS and CDR2 is YYEKEE (reference sequence). The CDR3 has 15 amino acids. The CDR3 loop reads CASSSQGSGANVLTF. In DNA form, the CDR3 reads TGTGCCAGCAGCTCGCAGGGTTCTGGGGCCAACGTCCTGACTTTC. Full variable domain (rest looked up from reference TRBV5-5 and TRBJ2-6): DAGVTQSPTHLIKTRGQQVTLRCSPISGHKSVSWYQQVLGQGPQFIFQYYEKEERGRGNFPDRFSARQFPNYSSELNVNALLLGDSALYLCASSSQGSGANVLTFGAGSRLTVL.

As DNA, the CDR3 is TGTGCCAGTAGGGACAGGACTGGCACTGAAGCTTTCTTT. It encodes CASRDRTGTEAFF. The chain joins TRBV19 to TRBJ1-1, with 7 bases fitting TRBD1. Germline V lookup: CDR1 LNHDA, CDR2 SQIVND (reference sequence). The CDR3 sequence is 13 residues long. Unmatched junction bases numbered 5, after V lost 6 bases and J lost 4 bases.

This chain connects TRBV19 to TRBJ1-4; D is unclear. Germline values: CDR1 LNHDA, CDR2 SQIVND (reference sequence). V was clipped by 3 bases and J by 6 bases, with 11 bases between them. CDR3 length equals 14 residues. The CDR3 nucleotides read TGTGCCAGTAGTATTCCGCAGGCTGATGAAAAACTGTTTTTT. This translates into CASSIPQADEKLFF.

The J gene is TRBJ1-1, the V gene TRBV30; a possible D gene is TRBD1 (6 bases). Germline assignment: CDR1 GTSNPN and CDR2 SVGIG (reference sequence). The CDR3 extends over 16 amino acids. The V gene lost 2 bases and the J gene lost 4 bases, with 20 bases spanning the gap. CDR3 sequence reads: CAWSPPWGRGSTEAFF. The CDR3 bases are TGTGCCTGGAGTCCCCCCTGGGGGCGCGGTAGCACTGAAGCTTTCTTT. Variable domain in full (rest from reference TRBV30 and TRBJ1-1): SQTIHQWPATLVQPVGSPLSLECTVEGTSNPNLYWYRQAAGRGLQLLFYSVGIGQISSEVPQNLSASRPQDRQFILSSKKLLLSDSGFYLCAWSPPWGRGSTEAFFGQGTRLTVV.

The rearrangement joins TRBV20-1 to TRBJ2-7, with 14 bases matching TRBD2. After removal of 6 bases from V and 5 bases from J, the junction contained 15 bases not matched to a gene. The germline V gene encodes CDR1 DFQATT and CDR2 SNEGSKA (reference sequence). CDR3 length: 17 amino acids. CDR3 coding DNA: TGCAGTGCCAGTCCCGGGACTAGCGGGAGAGGAGTCAACGAGCAGTACTTC. Its protein is CSASPGTSGRGVNEQYF.

This clone occurred a few times. This chain connects TRBV18 to TRBJ1-3; 7 bases fit TRBD1. V lost 3 bases and J lost 0; bases outside the gene matches: 5. CDR1 is KGHSH and CDR2 is LQKENI in the germline V gene. The CDR3 is 16 amino acids. CDR3 residues: CASSPSGTDSGNTIYF. The CDR3 coding sequence is TGTGCCAGCTCACCCTCCGGGACAGACTCTGGAAACACCATATATTTT.